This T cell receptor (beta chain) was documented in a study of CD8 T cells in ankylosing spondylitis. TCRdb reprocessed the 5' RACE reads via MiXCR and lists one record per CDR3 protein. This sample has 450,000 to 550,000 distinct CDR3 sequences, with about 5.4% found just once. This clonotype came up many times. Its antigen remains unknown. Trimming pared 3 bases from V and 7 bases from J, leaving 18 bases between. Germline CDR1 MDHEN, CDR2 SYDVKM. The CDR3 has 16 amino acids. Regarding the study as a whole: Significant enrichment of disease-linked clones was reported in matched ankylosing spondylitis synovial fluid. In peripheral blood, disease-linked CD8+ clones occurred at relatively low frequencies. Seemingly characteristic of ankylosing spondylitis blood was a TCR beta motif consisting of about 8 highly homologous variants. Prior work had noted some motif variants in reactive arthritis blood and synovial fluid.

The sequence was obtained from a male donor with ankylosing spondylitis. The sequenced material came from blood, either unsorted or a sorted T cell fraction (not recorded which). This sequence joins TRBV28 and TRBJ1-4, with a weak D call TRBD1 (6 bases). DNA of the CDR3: TGTGCCAGCAGTTTGTGGGACATTACTTCTCGTGAAAAACTGTTTTTT. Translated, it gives CASSLWDITSREKLFF.